This T cell receptor (beta chain) stems from a study of tissue T cells after allogeneic stem cell transplantation. Study conclusions and caveats: Which tissue TCRs were alloreactive or antigen-specific was not determined. Some clones might be persisting host cells.

Here immunoSEQ multiplex PCR was the method, and the copy in TCRdb shows in-frame clones only, minus some. The table records just over 4,000 clones, more than 45% of them present only once. Per germline, CDR1 LGHDT and CDR2 YNNKQL (reference sequence). J lost 2 bases, V lost 4 bases, and 3 bases had no gene match. This CDR3 spans 15 amino acids. As regards this clone: Its antigen is as yet unknown. Gene labels here are mouse ones. The read gets to within 1 residue of the CDR3 end, and the germline J gene fills in the rest.

Time point denoted: mouse harvest day 14 after allogeneic transplant. Mouse grafts combined 10^7 T-cell-depleted bone marrow cells with 10^6 splenic CD5+ T cells. B6 (H2b) cells into BALB/c (H2d) mice; tissues taken at day 7 or 14. The gene calls are TRBV4 and TRBJ2-2, with 8 bases matching TRBD2. Sequences were obtained from lymph node tissue. This receptor was identified in a female BALB/c mouse given C57BL/6 T cells with graft-versus-host disease after an allogeneic hematopoietic cell transplant. The CDR3 protein is CASSWGGMNTGQLYF. The sequenced CDR3 bases are TGTGCCAGCAGCTGGGGGGGCATGAACACCGGGCAGCTCTAC.